This TCR beta chain was sequenced in a study of cytomegalovirus exposure and HLA in healthy donors. Whole-study context: Assignment to the Caucasian-associated ancestry cluster applied to more than 75% of the approximately 420 genotyped donors.

CDR3 size: 15 residues. V was shortened by 0 bases and J by 0 bases, with 10 bases between the two germline ends. Germline CDR1 is SGHNT and CDR2 is YYREEE (reference sequence). The PCR had 60 Vbeta and 13 Jbeta primers. Assay: immunoSEQ multiplex PCR; the TCRdb copy retains only in-frame clones and omits some. The sample has 110,000 to 150,000 clones, roughly 77% seen once. Findings and caveats of the study: An ancestry cluster, one associated with Asian ancestry, reportedly showed fewer N-insertions than the approximately 660-donor mean in a later analysis. Most of the TCR beta V segments (in an earlier analysis) were productive either about 90% or about 30% of the time. The study listed 150 to 200 cytomegalovirus-associated TCR beta chains.

As to this clone: Its antigen is still unknown.

Sequenced sample: PBMCs. The rearrangement links TRBV5-4 to TRBJ2-7, with no clear D. This receptor was taken from a young man in good health and CMV-seronegative. The CDR3 loop reads CASSLDTESSYEQYF. CDR3 coding DNA: TGTGCCAGCAGCTTGGATACGGAGAGCTCCTACGAGCAGTACTTC.